This entry lists 13 T cell receptor beta chains sequenced from one sample in a study of radiation and T cells in renal cell carcinoma. Repertoires were generated with immunoSEQ multiplex PCR, while TCRdb's copy carries only in-frame clones and drops some. Of around 16,000 clones in the sample, roughly 50% were seen once. Noted treatment: 15 Gy SBRT to primary tumor, nephrectomy 4 weeks later. The specimen was tumor tissue, collected from a patient whose treatment included radiotherapy and nephrectomy. The source of these receptors is a woman aged 55-69 years with renal cell carcinoma.

J is TRBJ2-7 and V is TRBV6-1; TRBD1 aligns across 10 bases. There are 15 residues in the CDR3. V shed 3 bases and J 7 bases; nucleotides not matched to a gene: 9. Germline V gene data show CDR1 as MNHNS and CDR2 as SASEGT. The CDR3 DNA reads TGTGCCAGCAGTGACATACCGGGACAGGGGCCTGAGCAGTACTTC. Its translation: CASSDIPGQGPEQYF.

By share, this clone counts as medium-sized (0.01 to 0.1%). This chain connects TRBV7-9 to TRBJ2-2, with TRBD1 matching over 9 bases. Germline V gene data show CDR1 as SEHNR and CDR2 as FQNEAQ (reference sequence). The J segment lost 4 bases and the V segment lost 4 bases, leaving 1 base of the junction unmatched. The CDR3 runs to 14 residues. In nucleotides, the CDR3 is TGTGCCAGCAGCTGGGACAGGGCCACCGGGGAGCTGTTTTTT. Translation gives CASSWDRATGELFF.

The chain recombines TRBV6-1 with TRBJ2-5; D unclear. Germline assignment: CDR1 MNHNS and CDR2 SASEGT. Trimming removed 7 bases at V and 7 bases at J, with 16 bases between. The CDR3 length is 13 residues. CDR3: CASTLDGFGTQYF. CDR3 sequence (DNA): TGTGCCAGCACTCTGGACGGCTTTGGGACCCAGTACTTC.

The chain employs TRBV13 and TRBJ1-1; D gene uncertain. Germline CDR1 and CDR2: PRHDT and FYEKMQ (reference sequence). CDR3 length: 16 residues. Trimming shortened V by 0 bases and J by 0 bases, and 11 bases separated the two germline ends. The CDR3 sequence: CASSLGRGFVNTEAFF. For the CDR3, the DNA is TGTGCCAGCAGCTTAGGCAGAGGGTTTGTGAACACTGAAGCTTTCTTT.

V gene TRBV6-1 combines with J gene TRBJ2-7, with D possibly TRBD1 on 5 matching bases. The V gene's germline CDR1 is MNHNS and CDR2 SASEGT. V lost 0 bases to trimming and J lost 0 bases, with 18 bases between them. CDR3 size: 18 residues. CDR3: CASSEAVGPGLGSYEQYF. DNA of the CDR3: TGTGCCAGCAGTGAAGCGGTGGGGCCGGGCTTAGGCTCCTACGAGCAGTACTTC.

The rearrangement links TRBV19 to TRBJ2-5; possibly TRBD1 or TRBD2 for D (7 bases each). In germline, CDR1 is LNHDA, CDR2 SQIVND (reference sequence). The CDR3 runs to 14 residues. V was pared by 4 bases and J by 3 bases, with 12 bases between. CDR3 region: CASSNGGTEETQYF. In DNA form, the CDR3 reads TGTGCCAGTAGTAACGGGGGGACAGAAGAGACCCAGTACTTC.

The V and J genes are TRBV5-6 and TRBJ2-2; TRBD1 matches 9 bases. Germline trimming cut 5 bases from V and 3 bases from J; bases unmatched to any gene: 8. The germline CDR1 and CDR2 sequences are SGHDT and YYEEEE. This CDR3 has 16 amino acids. DNA for the CDR3: TGTGCCAGCAGGGCTAGACAGGGGGGTTACACCGGGGAGCTGTTTTTT. Protein product: CASRARQGGYTGELFF.

The chain is built from TRBV5-1 and TRBJ1-1; D not certain. The V end lost 5 bases, the J end lost 1 base, and 15 bases lay between the germline ends. CDR1 is SGHRS, CDR2 YFSETQ, per germline. The CDR3 has 15 amino acids. The CDR3 coding sequence is TGCGCCAGCAGTACGGAGGGAAACCCGAACACTGAAGCTTTCTTT. It yields the protein CASSTEGNPNTEAFF.

Only a few counts were recorded for this clone. CDR3 sequence (DNA): TGTGCCAGCAGCCAAGGGGCAGGGGGGTTTAACTATGGCTACACCTTC. Protein sequence: CASSQGAGGFNYGYTF. The chain has TRBV28 and TRBJ1-2; TRBD1 matches 7 bases. With 6 bases clipped from V and 1 base from J, the junction kept 11 bases outside the gene matches. The CDR3 has 16 residues. Germline-derived CDR1 and CDR2 are MDHEN and SYDVKM.

The V and J genes are TRBV6-5 and TRBJ1-1, with D perhaps TRBD1 (6 bases). The germline V and J ends were trimmed by 4 bases and 3 bases, with 12 bases remaining between them. Germline assignment: CDR1 MNHEY and CDR2 SVGAGI. The CDR3 consists of 14 residues. The CDR3 coding sequence is TGTGCCAGCAGTTCGCAGGGGATTGACACTGAAGCTTTCTTT. Encoded protein: CASSSQGIDTEAFF.

This chain uses TRBV6-5 with TRBJ2-4; D gene ambiguous. CDR3 size: 16 residues. V was pared by 0 bases and J by 4 bases, with 13 bases between. CDR1 and CDR2 from the germline V gene are MNHEY and SVGAGI. Written as DNA, the CDR3 is TGTGCCAGCAGTTACTCGTTCGAACAGATAAAAAACATTCAGTACTTC. Amino acids: CASSYSFEQIKNIQYF.

The chain couples TRBV9 to TRBJ2-2; D possibly corresponds to TRBD1 (6 bases). Germline assignment: CDR1 SGDLS and CDR2 YYNGEE. CDR3 size: 16 residues. V lost 3 bases to trimming and J lost 0 bases, with 12 bases between them. CDR3 region: CASSARTGSNTGELFF. In DNA form, the CDR3 reads TGTGCCAGCAGCGCCCGAACAGGGTCGAACACCGGGGAGCTGTTTTTT.

The table lists this clone with many counts. The V gene is TRBV7-3, the J gene TRBJ1-4; D uncertain. The CDR3 totals 13 residues. V lost 5 bases, J lost 3 bases, and 7 bases lay in between. Germline assignment: CDR1 SGHTA and CDR2 FQGTGA. The CDR3 region is CASSRPSNEKLFF. The CDR3 DNA is TGTGCCAGCAGCAGGCCTTCTAATGAAAAACTGTTTTTT.